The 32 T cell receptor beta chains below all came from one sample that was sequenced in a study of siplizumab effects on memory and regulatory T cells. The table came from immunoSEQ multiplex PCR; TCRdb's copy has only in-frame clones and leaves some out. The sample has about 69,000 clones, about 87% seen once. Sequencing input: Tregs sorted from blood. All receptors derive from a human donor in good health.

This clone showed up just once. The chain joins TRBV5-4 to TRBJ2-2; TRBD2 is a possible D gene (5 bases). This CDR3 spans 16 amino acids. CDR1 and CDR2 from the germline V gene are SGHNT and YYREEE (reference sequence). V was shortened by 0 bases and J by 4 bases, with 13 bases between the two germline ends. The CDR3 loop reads CASSLAPPRGTGELFF. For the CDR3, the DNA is TGTGCCAGCAGCTTGGCTCCGCCACGGGGCACCGGGGAGCTGTTTTTT.

DNA of the CDR3: TGTGCCAGCAGCCCGAGATGGCGGGAGCGGGGCGGGGAGCTGTTTTTT. The encoded protein is CASSPRWRERGGELFF. J is TRBJ2-2 and V is TRBV7-2; 7 bases match TRBD2. The CDR3 length is 16 residues. Per the germline V gene, CDR1 is SGHTA and CDR2 is FQGNSA. V lost 5 bases, J lost 7 bases, and 13 bases stayed unmatched.

This CDR3 reads CASSFPRGEQYF. The CDR3 nucleotides read TGTGCCAGCAGTTTTCCGAGGGGCGAGCAGTACTTC. The chain carries TRBV27 and TRBJ2-7, with D perhaps TRBD1 or TRBD2 (5 bases each). V was clipped by 3 bases and J by 6 bases, with 9 bases between them. The CDR3 covers 12 residues. Germline lookup yields CDR1 MNHEY and CDR2 SMNVEV (reference sequence).

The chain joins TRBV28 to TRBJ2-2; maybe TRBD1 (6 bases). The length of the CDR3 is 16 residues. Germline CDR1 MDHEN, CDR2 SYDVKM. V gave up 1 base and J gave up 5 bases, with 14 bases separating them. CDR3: CASSLSQGRRTGELFF. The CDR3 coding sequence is TGTGCCAGCAGTTTATCGCAGGGGCGTCGTACCGGGGAGCTGTTTTTT.

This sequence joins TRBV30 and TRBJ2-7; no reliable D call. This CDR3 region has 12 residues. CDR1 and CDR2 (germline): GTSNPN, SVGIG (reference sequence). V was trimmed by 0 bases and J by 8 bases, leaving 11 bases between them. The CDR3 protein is CAWSVIVDKQYF. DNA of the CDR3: TGTGCCTGGAGTGTTATAGTAGACAAGCAGTACTTC.

The CDR3 reads CASSQGGNTGELFF. The DNA of the CDR3 is TGTGCCAGCTCACAGGGAGGAAACACCGGGGAGCTGTTTTTT. The chain has TRBV5-4 and TRBJ2-2; TRBD1 or TRBD2 may be the D gene (6 bases each). V lost 7 bases and J 2 bases, leaving 12 bases between the germline ends. There are 14 residues in the CDR3. Germline CDR1 is SGHNT and CDR2 is YYREEE (reference sequence).

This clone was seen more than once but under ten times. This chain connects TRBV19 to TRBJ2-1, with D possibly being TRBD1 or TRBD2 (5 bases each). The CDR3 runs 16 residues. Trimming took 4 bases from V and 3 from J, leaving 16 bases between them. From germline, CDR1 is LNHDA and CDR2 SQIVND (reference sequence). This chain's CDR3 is CASSTLGLGVYNEQFF. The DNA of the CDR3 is TGTGCCAGTAGTACTCTAGGGTTGGGGGTCTACAATGAGCAGTTCTTC.

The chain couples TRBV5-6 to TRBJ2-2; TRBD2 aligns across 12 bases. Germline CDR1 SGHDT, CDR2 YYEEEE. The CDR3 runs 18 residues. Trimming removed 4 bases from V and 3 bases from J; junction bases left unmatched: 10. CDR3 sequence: CASSIPPSGRADTGELFF. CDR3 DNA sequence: TGTGCCAGCAGCATACCCCCTAGCGGGAGGGCCGACACCGGGGAGCTGTTTTTT.

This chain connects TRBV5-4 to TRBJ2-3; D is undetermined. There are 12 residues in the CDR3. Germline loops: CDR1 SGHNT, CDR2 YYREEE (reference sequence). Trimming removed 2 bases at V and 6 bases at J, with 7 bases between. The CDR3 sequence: CASSFRSDTQYF. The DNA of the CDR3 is TGTGCCAGCAGCTTCCGGTCGGATACGCAGTATTTT.

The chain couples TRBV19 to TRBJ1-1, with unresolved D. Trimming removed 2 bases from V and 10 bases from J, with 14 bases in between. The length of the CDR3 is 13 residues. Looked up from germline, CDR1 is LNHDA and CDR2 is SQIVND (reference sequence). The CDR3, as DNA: TGTGCCAGTAGTATAAAGAAAAGAGTGGGAGCTTTCTTT. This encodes CASSIKKRVGAFF.

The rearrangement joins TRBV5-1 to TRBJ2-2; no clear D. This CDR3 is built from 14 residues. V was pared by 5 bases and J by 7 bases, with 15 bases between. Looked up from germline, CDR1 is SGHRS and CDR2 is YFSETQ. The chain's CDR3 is CASSSNVGNGELFF. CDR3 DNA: TGCGCCAGCAGTTCCAATGTGGGAAACGGGGAGCTGTTTTTT. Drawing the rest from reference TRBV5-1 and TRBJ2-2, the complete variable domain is KAGVTQTPRYLIKTRGQQVTLSCSPISGHRSVSWYQQTPGQGLQFLFEYFSETQRNKGNFPGRFSGRQFSNSRSEMNVSTLELGDSALYLCASSSNVGNGELFFGEGSRLTVL.

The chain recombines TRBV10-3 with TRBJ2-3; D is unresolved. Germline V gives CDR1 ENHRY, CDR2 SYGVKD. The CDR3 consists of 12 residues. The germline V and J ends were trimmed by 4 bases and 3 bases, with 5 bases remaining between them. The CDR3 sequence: CAISGLTDTQYF. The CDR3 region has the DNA TGTGCCATCAGTGGATTAACAGATACGCAGTATTTT.

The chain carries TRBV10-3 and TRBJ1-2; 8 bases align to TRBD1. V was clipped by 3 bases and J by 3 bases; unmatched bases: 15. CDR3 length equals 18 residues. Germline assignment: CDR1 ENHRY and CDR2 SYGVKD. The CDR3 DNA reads TGTGCCATCAGTGAAAAAAGGGGACCGACAGGGGTCGACTATGGCTACACCTTC. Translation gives CAISEKRGPTGVDYGYTF.

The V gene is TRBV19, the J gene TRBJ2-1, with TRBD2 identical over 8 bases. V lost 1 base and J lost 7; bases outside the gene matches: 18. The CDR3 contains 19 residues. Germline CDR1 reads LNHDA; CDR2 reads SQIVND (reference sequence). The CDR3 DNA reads TGTGCCAGTAGTATAGGTAGTTGGGGGACTAGGAAGAGTGGAAATGAGCAGTTCTTC. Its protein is CASSIGSWGTRKSGNEQFF.

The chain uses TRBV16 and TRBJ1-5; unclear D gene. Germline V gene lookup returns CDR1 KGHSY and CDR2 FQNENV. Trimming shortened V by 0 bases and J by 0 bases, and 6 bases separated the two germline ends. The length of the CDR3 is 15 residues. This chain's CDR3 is CASSQSVASNQPQHF. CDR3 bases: TGTGCCAGCAGCCAATCGGTAGCTAGCAATCAGCCCCAGCATTTT.

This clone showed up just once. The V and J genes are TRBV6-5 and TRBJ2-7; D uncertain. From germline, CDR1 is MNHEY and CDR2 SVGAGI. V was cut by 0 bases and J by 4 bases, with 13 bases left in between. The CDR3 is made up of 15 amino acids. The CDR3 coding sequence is TGTGCCAGCAGTTACTCGAGGCCGGGCCCTTACGAGCAGTACTTC. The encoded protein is CASSYSRPGPYEQYF.

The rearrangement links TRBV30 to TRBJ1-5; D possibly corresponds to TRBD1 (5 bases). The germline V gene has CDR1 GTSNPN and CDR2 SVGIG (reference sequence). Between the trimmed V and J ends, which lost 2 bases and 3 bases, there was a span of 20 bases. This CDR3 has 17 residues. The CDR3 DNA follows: TGTGCCTGGAGTAGGAGGGCAGGGAATTTTGACAATCAGCCCCAGCATTTT. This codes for CAWSRRAGNFDNQPQHF.

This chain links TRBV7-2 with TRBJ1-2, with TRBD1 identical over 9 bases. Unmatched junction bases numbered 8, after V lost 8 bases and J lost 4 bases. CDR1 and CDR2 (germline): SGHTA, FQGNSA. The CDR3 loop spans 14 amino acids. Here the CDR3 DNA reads TGTGCCAGCGCTCTAGACAGGGGGTCCTATGGCTACACCTTC. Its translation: CASALDRGSYGYTF.

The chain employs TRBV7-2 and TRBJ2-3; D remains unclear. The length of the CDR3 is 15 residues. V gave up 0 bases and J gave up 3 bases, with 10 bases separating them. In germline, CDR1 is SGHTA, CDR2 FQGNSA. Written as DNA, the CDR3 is TGTGCCAGCAGCTTAGCACGTCTCAAGACAGATACGCAGTATTTT. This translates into CASSLARLKTDTQYF.

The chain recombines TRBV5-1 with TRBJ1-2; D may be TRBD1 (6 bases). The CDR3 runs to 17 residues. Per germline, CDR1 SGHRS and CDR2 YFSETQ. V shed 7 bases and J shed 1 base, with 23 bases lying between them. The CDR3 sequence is CASSRGALLSGNYGYTF. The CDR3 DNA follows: TGCGCCAGCTCCCGGGGGGCGCTATTATCTGGTAACTATGGCTACACCTTC.

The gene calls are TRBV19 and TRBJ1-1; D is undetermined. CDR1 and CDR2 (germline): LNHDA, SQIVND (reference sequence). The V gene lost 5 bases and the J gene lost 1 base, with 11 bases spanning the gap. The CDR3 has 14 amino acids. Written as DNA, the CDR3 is TGTGCCAGTAGTCCCCCTGGGAGGAACACTGAAGCTTTCTTT. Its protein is CASSPPGRNTEAFF. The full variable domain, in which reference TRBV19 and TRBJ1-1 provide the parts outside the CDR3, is DGGITQSPKYLFRKEGQNVTLSCEQNLNHDAMYWYRQDPGQGLRLIYYSQIVNDFQKGDIAEGYSVSREKKESFPLTVTSAQKNPTAFYLCASSPPGRNTEAFFGQGTRLTVV.

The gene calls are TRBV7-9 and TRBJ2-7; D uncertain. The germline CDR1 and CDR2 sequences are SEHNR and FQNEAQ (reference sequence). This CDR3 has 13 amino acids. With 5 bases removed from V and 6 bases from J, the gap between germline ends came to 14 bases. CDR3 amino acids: CASSRIVASEQYF. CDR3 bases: TGTGCCAGCAGCCGTATCGTTGCCTCCGAGCAGTACTTC.

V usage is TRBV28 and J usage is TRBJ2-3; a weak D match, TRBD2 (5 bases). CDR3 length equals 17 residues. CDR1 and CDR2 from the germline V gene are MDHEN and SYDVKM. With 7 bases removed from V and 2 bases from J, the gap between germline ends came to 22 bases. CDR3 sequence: CASTLSGLADDTDTQYF. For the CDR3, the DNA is TGTGCCAGCACCCTATCGGGCCTAGCAGACGACACAGATACGCAGTATTTT.

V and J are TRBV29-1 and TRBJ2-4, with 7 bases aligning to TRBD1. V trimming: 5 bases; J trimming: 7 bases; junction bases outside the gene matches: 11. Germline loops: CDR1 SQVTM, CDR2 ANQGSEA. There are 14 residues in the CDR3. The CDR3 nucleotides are TGCAGCGTTTCTTCGGAGACAGGGTCCAACATTCAGTACTTC. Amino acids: CSVSSETGSNIQYF.

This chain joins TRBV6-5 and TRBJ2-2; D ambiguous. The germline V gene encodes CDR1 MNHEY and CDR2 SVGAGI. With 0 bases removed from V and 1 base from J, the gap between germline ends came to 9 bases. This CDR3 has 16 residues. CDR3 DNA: TGTGCCAGCAGTTACTCTTCCGGCCGGAACACCGGGGAGCTGTTTTTT. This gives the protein CASSYSSGRNTGELFF.

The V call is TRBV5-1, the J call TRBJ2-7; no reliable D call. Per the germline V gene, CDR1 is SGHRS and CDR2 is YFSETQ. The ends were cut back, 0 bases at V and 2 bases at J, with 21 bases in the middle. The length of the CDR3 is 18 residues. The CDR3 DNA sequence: TGCGCCAGCAGCTTGGGACCGTCAACGGAATATTTTACCTACGAGCAGTACTTC. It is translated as CASSLGPSTEYFTYEQYF.

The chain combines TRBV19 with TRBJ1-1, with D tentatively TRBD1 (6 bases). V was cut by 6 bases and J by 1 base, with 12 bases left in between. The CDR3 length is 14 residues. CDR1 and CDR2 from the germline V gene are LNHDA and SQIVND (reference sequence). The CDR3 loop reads CASSVEGGNTEAFF. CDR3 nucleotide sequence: TGTGCCAGTAGCGTTGAGGGGGGGAACACTGAAGCTTTCTTT.

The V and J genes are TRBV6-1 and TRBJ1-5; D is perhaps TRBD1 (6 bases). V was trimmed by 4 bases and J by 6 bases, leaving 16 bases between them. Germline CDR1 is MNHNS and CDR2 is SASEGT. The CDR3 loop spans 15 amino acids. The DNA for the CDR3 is TGTGCCAGCAGTGGATTCAGGGGAGGGCGTCAGCCCCAGCATTTT. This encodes CASSGFRGGRQPQHF.

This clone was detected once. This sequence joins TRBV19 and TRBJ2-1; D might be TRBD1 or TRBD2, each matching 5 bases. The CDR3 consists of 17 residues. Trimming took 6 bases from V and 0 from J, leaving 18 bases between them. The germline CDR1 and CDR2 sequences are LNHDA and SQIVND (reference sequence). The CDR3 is CASSAFWGTSSYNEQFF. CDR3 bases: TGTGCCAGTAGCGCATTTTGGGGGACGAGCTCCTACAATGAGCAGTTCTTC. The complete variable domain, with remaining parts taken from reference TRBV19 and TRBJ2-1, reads DGGITQSPKYLFRKEGQNVTLSCEQNLNHDAMYWYRQDPGQGLRLIYYSQIVNDFQKGDIAEGYSVSREKKESFPLTVTSAQKNPTAFYLCASSAFWGTSSYNEQFFGPGTRLTVL.

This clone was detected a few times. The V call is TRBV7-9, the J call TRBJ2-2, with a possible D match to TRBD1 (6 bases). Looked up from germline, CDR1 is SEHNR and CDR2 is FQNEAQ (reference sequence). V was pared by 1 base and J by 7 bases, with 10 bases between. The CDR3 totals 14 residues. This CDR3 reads CASSLEGVGGELFF. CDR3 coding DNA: TGTGCCAGCAGCTTAGAGGGGGTCGGCGGGGAGCTGTTTTTT.

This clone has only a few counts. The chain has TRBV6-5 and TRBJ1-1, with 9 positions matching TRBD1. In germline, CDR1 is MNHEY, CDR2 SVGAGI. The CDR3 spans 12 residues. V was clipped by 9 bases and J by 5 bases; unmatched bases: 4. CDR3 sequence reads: CASRTGATEAFF. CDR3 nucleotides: TGTGCCAGTCGGACAGGGGCTACTGAAGCTTTCTTT.

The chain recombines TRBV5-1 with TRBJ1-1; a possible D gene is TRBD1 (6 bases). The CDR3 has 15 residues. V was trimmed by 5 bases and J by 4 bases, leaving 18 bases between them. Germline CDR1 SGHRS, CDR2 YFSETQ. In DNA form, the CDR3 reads TGCGCCAGCAGTCCCGGGGGGGCTCATGGCACTGAAGCTTTCTTT. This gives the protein CASSPGGAHGTEAFF.